This entry describes one T cell receptor beta chain. The read ends 3 residues shy of where the CDR3 ends; the end is completed using the germline J gene. Germline CDR1 SGHRS, CDR2 YFSETQ. This CDR3 comprises 16 residues. J was trimmed by 0 bases and V by 1 base; bases with no gene match: 5. These data originate in a study of T cells in women clearing cervical HPV infection. The assay was immunoSEQ multiplex PCR, and TCRdb's table has in-frame clones only and misses some. Its table records around 28,000 clones. The sequenced sample was blood buffy coat. This sequence was found in a woman aged 18-69 years with a cervical HPV16 infection that either progressed to CIN3+ or cleared (not recorded which). This chain connects TRBV5-1 to TRBJ1-2; TRBD1 matches at 8 bases. CDR3: CASSLYGQGSNYGYTF. CDR3 DNA (partial): TGCGCCAGCAGCTTGTACGGACAGGGTTCTAACTATGGC.